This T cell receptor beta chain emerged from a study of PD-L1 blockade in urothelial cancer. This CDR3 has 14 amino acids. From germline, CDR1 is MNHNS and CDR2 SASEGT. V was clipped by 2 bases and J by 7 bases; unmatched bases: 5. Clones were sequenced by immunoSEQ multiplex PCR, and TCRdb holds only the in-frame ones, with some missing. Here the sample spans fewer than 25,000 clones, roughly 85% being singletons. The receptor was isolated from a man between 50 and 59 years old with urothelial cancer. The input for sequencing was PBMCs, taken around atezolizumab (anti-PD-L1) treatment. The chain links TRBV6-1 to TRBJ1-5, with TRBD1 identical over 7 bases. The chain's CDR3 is CASSESPGGQPQHF. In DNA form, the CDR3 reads TGTGCCAGCAGTGAAAGTCCAGGGGGACAGCCCCAGCATTTT.